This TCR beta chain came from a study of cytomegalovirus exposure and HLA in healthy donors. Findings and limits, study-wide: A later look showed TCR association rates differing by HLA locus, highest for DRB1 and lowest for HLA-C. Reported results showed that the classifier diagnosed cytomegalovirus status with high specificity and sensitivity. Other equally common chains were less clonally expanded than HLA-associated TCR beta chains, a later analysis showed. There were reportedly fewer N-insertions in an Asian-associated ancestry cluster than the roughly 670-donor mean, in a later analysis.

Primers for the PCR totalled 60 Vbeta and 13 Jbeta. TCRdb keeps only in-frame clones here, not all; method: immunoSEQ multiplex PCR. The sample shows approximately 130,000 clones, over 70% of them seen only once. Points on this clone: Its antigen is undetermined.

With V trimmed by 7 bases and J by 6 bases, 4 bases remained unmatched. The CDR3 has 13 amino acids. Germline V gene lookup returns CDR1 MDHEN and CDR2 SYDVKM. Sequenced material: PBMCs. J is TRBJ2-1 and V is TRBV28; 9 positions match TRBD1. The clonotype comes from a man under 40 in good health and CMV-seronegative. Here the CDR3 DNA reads TGTGCCAGCAACAGGGGGCCCCCCAATGAGCAGTTCTTC. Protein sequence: CASNRGPPNEQFF.